This T cell receptor beta chain derives from a study of vaccination effects on CD4 cells after COVID-19. Across the study: Post-vaccine sampling occurred a median 72 days after the second dose. Study-wide findings and caveats: Late in the post-vaccination period, infection-induced and vaccine-induced clones underwent marked clonal contraction.

V was pared by 8 bases and J by 0 bases, with 12 bases between. The length of the CDR3 is 14 residues. Germline CDR1 and CDR2: LNHDA and SQIVND (reference sequence). The data were produced by immunoSEQ multiplex PCR, yet TCRdb's version contains in-frame clones alone and is incomplete. Found here are around 60,000 clones, 55% to 85% of them singletons; the top ten hold roughly 1.2%. Peptide-pool stimulation followed by sequencing identified expanded antigen-specific CD4+ clonotypes in the ViraFEST assay. CD4+ T cell isolation took place after approximately 11 days of culture. Each participant was administered two doses of either the BNT162b2 or the mRNA-1273 vaccine. None of the vaccinated had previously contracted SARS-CoV-2, and their nucleocapsid antibodies tested negative. Roughly 2.1 million PBMC per well were cultured with 7.5 to 10 IU/ml IL-2 and about 10 ug/ml peptides. A note on this clone: The target antigen is unknown.

V and J are TRBV19 and TRBJ2-3, with D possibly TRBD1 on 5 matching bases. This receptor was obtained from a human donor who received a COVID-19 vaccine. The sample in question was CD4+ T cells from PBMCs cultured with HCoV-229E spike peptides, obtained after COVID-19 vaccination. The CDR3 is CASGKGLSTDTQYF. The CDR3 DNA reads as TGTGCCAGTGGCAAGGGGTTGAGCACAGATACGCAGTATTTT.